This paragraph covers one TCR beta chain sequence. Its antigen specificity is not known. Base qualities are not recorded, but no much larger clone differs from it by a single base. Via the germline V gene, CDR1 is SGHRS and CDR2 YFSETQ. The CDR3 has 12 amino acids, counting the end cysteine and phenylalanine. Only the CDR3 region is kept as DNA, spanning 36 bases read in frame from base 1. A distance of 6 bases separates the germline ends of V and J, which lose 0 bases and 5 bases respectively. Library creation used the immunoSEQ multiplex PCR assay. TCRdb provides this immuneACCESS table in a form limited to in-frame rearrangements. Some clones are lacking; in checked studies, under half of them reflect an unresolved V gene, and why the rest are absent is not known. The sample table shows 35,000 to 45,000 clones, and 91% are seen once. The ten largest clones capture over 1.5% of the sample. The data are from a study of T cell changes during pregnancy in multiple sclerosis (dated by TCRdb to between 2018 and 2020). With regard to the full study: The study looked at changes in the T cell repertoire across pregnancy in women with multiple sclerosis.

The material was CD4+ T cells from peripheral blood mononuclear cells, obtained after pregnancy. The receptor chain draws on TRBV5-1 and TRBJ2-7; the D gene is perhaps TRBD2, from 5 matching bases. This TCR was sampled from a female donor in good health, enrolled as a control in a pregnancy study. The nucleotides read TGCGCCAGCAGCTTGGCCGGGGACGAGCAGTACTTC. This encodes CASSLAGDEQYF.